The clone carrying this T cell receptor (beta chain) was detected a few times. Its antigen is undetermined. It was via CD45RO/CCR7/CD25/CD127/CD95/CD27 that CD4+ naive, central memory, regulatory and stem cell-like memory cells were sorted. Reverse transcribing all isolated RNA meant expressed TCRB transcripts were sequenced. Sequencing was performed with immunoSEQ multiplex PCR; in TCRdb, only in-frame clones are kept and a portion is missing. The sample has nearly 250,000 clones; over 12% are singletons. The V gene end was trimmed by 2 bases and the J gene end by 6 bases; junction bases not matched to a gene: 8. The CDR3 consists of 16 residues. Germline V gene sequence: CDR1 SNHLY, CDR2 FYNNEI. This sample stems from a study of beta chain features in type 1 diabetes. The wider study: Similarity in age, gender and cell yields was seen between patients and healthy donors. There were some 98 million sorted cells examined across all samples.

Notes on the study in general: The VDJ junctions of type 1 diabetes patients carried fewer insertions and more deletions.

The sequence derives from a middle-aged woman in good health. The sequencing input was naive CD4+ T cells from blood. The rearrangement joins TRBV2 to TRBJ1-5, with TRBD1 identical over 9 bases. CDR3 nucleotides: TGTGCCAGCAGTGAAAGGGGGACAGGGACGTTTCAGCCCCAGCATTTT. It translates to CASSERGTGTFQPQHF.